Following are 14 T cell receptor beta chains from one sample sequenced in a study of T cells in localized non-small cell lung cancer. Sequencing used immunoSEQ multiplex PCR; TCRdb keeps in-frame clones, though not all of them. The sample gives over 15,000 clones, around 89% of which show up once; approximately 4% is in the top ten. The material was peripheral blood, obtained before any cancer treatment. Every receptor here comes from a male donor aged 60 or over with stage II squamous cell lung carcinoma.

This clone has a handful of counts. This chain links TRBV6-1 with TRBJ1-3; D not certain. V lost 4 bases and J 2 bases, leaving 15 bases between the germline ends. Germline lookup yields CDR1 MNHNS and CDR2 SASEGT. The CDR3 is 16 residues long. The CDR3 DNA reads as TGTGCCAGCAGTGTTTATAGTCTCTCCCCTGGAAACACCATATATTTT. This translates into CASSVYSLSPGNTIYF.

The CDR3 reads CASSGLLSSALNEQFF. The CDR3 DNA reads TGTGCCAGCAGCGGTCTGCTTAGCAGCGCTCTCAATGAGCAGTTCTTC. This chain links TRBV7-9 with TRBJ2-1; D unclear. This CDR3 is built from 16 residues. CDR1 is SEHNR, CDR2 FQNEAQ, per germline (reference sequence). Trimming removed 5 bases from V and 6 bases from J, with 20 bases in between. The full variable domain, in which reference TRBV7-9 and TRBJ2-1 provide the parts outside the CDR3, is DTGVSQNPRHKITKRGQNVTFRCDPISEHNRLYWYRQTLGQGPEFLTYFQNEAQLEKSRLLSDRFSAERPKGSFSTLEIQRTEQGDSAMYLCASSGLLSSALNEQFFGPGTRLTVL.

The rearrangement joins TRBV20-1 to TRBJ2-7, with D possibly matching TRBD2 (6 bases). The CDR3 covers 11 residues. CDR1 DFQATT and CDR2 SNEGSKA come from the germline V gene (reference sequence). V was clipped by 3 bases and J by 3 bases, with 6 bases between them. For the CDR3, the DNA is TGCAGTGCTAGGCGGGACTACGAGCAGTACTTC. Amino acids: CSARRDYEQYF.

There are a few counts of this clone. The chain couples TRBV5-1 to TRBJ1-1, with TRBD1 matching over 10 bases. Germline V gene sequence: CDR1 SGHRS, CDR2 YFSETQ. V shed 2 bases, J shed 3 bases, and the junction held 4 bases outside the gene matches. The CDR3 totals 15 residues. This CDR3 reads CASSFTGTGDTEAFF. In DNA form, the CDR3 reads TGCGCCAGCAGCTTTACCGGGACAGGGGACACTGAAGCTTTCTTT.

The genes are TRBV30 and TRBJ1-1; 7 bases are shared with TRBD1. V was clipped by 6 bases and J by 6 bases; unmatched bases: 10. CDR1 GTSNPN and CDR2 SVGIG come from the germline V gene (reference sequence). The CDR3 loop spans 13 amino acids. The DNA of the CDR3 is TGTGCCTGCACTGGACAGGTAACCCCTGAAGCTTTCTTT. Its protein product is CACTGQVTPEAFF.

The chain carries TRBV6-5 and TRBJ1-5; TRBD1 aligns across 7 bases. CDR3 length equals 14 residues. Germline assignment: CDR1 MNHEY and CDR2 SVGAGI. J lost 5 bases, V lost 4 bases, and 5 bases had no gene match. This CDR3 reads CASSFSGTDQPQHF. CDR3 nucleotide sequence: TGTGCCAGCAGTTTCTCAGGGACAGATCAGCCCCAGCATTTT.

V gene TRBV5-1 combines with J gene TRBJ2-7, with D maybe TRBD1 (5 bases). Between the trimmed V and J ends, which lost 0 bases and 2 bases, there was a span of 15 bases. The CDR3 runs 16 residues. Germline values: CDR1 SGHRS, CDR2 YFSETQ. CDR3 sequence (DNA): TGCGCCAGCAGCTTGGACGGGTGGGGCAGTGCCTACGAGCAGTACTTC. This gives the protein CASSLDGWGSAYEQYF.

This rearrangement joins TRBV18 to TRBJ2-6; TRBD1 might be the D (6 bases). The CDR3 runs 19 residues. Germline values: CDR1 KGHSH, CDR2 LQKENI. V dropped 3 bases and J dropped 0 bases, with 18 bases sitting between them. This CDR3 reads CASSPGLQGIHSGANVLTF. CDR3 nucleotides: TGTGCCAGCTCACCTGGCCTTCAGGGGATTCACTCTGGGGCCAACGTCCTGACTTTC.

The chain combines TRBV19 with TRBJ1-1; no firm D call. This CDR3 has 14 amino acids. V was trimmed by 6 bases and J by 0 bases, leaving 11 bases between them. Germline assignment: CDR1 LNHDA and CDR2 SQIVND (reference sequence). The CDR3 nucleotides are TGTGCCAGTAGGCCGACCGGAGTGAACACTGAAGCTTTCTTT. Translated: CASRPTGVNTEAFF.

The J gene is TRBJ1-5, the V gene TRBV19, with 9 bases aligning to TRBD1. V trimming: 3 bases; J trimming: 2 bases; junction bases outside the gene matches: 14. Per germline, CDR1 LNHDA and CDR2 SQIVND (reference sequence). The CDR3 has 19 amino acids. The CDR3 nucleotides read TGTGCCAGTAGTATCGACCTTGGCCAGGGACAGGGAGGCAATCAGCCCCAGCATTTT. Translating it yields CASSIDLGQGQGGNQPQHF.

The genes are TRBV5-1 and TRBJ2-3, with 10 bases identical to TRBD1. The CDR3 is 15 amino acids. Germline V lookup: CDR1 SGHRS, CDR2 YFSETQ. V trimming: 2 bases; J trimming: 1 base; junction bases outside the gene matches: 1. CDR3 sequence: CASSFGTGGTDTQYF. The CDR3 DNA reads TGCGCCAGCAGCTTTGGGACAGGGGGCACAGATACGCAGTATTTT. Full variable domain (missing parts from reference TRBV5-1 and TRBJ2-3): KAGVTQTPRYLIKTRGQQVTLSCSPISGHRSVSWYQQTPGQGLQFLFEYFSETQRNKGNFPGRFSGRQFSNSRSEMNVSTLELGDSALYLCASSFGTGGTDTQYFGPGTRLTVL.

The chain uses TRBV9 and TRBJ2-7; 11 positions match TRBD2. Trimming took 4 bases from V and 2 from J; bases not matched to a gene: 11. This CDR3 is built from 17 residues. Germline CDR1 and CDR2: SGDLS and YYNGEE. CDR3 bases: TGTGCCAGCAGCCCCCAGCACTCGACTAGCGGGGCCTACGAGCAGTACTTC. Translation: CASSPQHSTSGAYEQYF.

The CDR3 loop reads CASAFEGRFGNTIYF. In DNA form, the CDR3 reads TGTGCCAGCGCTTTTGAGGGGCGATTTGGAAACACCATATATTTT. V gene TRBV5-8 combines with J gene TRBJ1-3, with D possibly TRBD1 on 5 matching bases. The CDR3 has 15 amino acids. Germline CDR1 SGHTS, CDR2 YDEGEE. V lost 7 bases and J lost 3, with 17 bases in between.

This clone was seen a few times. V gene TRBV12-2 combines with J gene TRBJ2-7; the DNA was not compared with TRBD2, the D call given in the table. TRBV12-2 is a known pseudogene. The CDR3 sequence is 17 residues long. This chain's CDR3 is CASRPGLAGGFRYEQYF. The CDR3 bases are TGTGCAAGTCGCCCCGGACTAGCGGGAGGGTTTCGATACGAGCAGTACTTC.